These T cell receptor beta chains were read from a single sample in a study of blood T cell repertoires in COVID-19. TCRdb's table, derived via immunoSEQ multiplex PCR, lists solely in-frame clones and lacks some. Of approximately 150,000 clones in the sample, 75% to 85% were seen once. Sequenced material: peripheral blood. These receptors came from a woman aged 60-70 years with COVID-19, enrolled during active disease. Both conserved end residues are part of each CDR3. D genes are given only for firm matches. A clone size is listed for some rows: how often the clone was seen (once, few, many), or a class if it is expanded.

d_call | clone_size | j_call | v_call | cdr3_nt | cdr3_aa
TRBD1 | few | TRBJ1-1 | TRBV9 | TGTGCCAGCAGCCCCCGACAGGGGATGGGGAACACTGAAGCTTTCTTT | CASSPRQGMGNTEAFF
TRBD2 | few | TRBJ2-1 | TRBV9 | TGTGCCAGCAGCCCTCGACTAGCTTACAATGAGCAGTTCTTC | CASSPRLAYNEQFF
NA | NA | TRBJ1-1 | TRBV29-1 | TGCAGCGTCCAAAGATGGAGAGGCGGGGTCACTGAAGCTTTCTTT | CSVQRWRGGVTEAFF
TRBD1 | NA | TRBJ1-2 | TRBV24-1 | TGTGCCACCAGTGATCCAGGGGGCCGGGGCTACACCTTC | CATSDPGGRGYTF
NA | NA | TRBJ2-6 | TRBV2 | TGTGCCAGCCCCTTGAGGCCCTACGGGGCCAACGTCCTGACTTTC | CASPLRPYGANVLTF
NA | NA | TRBJ1-5 | TRBV3-1/TRBV3-2 | TGTGCCAGCTCGGGAGGCCGTAGCAATCAGCCCCAGCATTTT | CASSGGRSNQPQHF
TRBD1 | NA | TRBJ1-5 | TRBV6-2/TRBV6-3 | TGTGCCAGCAGTCGATGGGACAGTGAGCCCCAGCATTTT | CASSRWDSEPQHF
NA | few | TRBJ1-2 | TRBV28 | TGTGCCAGCAGTGACCCCGGAGAGGGTGGCTACACCTTC | CASSDPGEGGYTF
NA | few | TRBJ1-6 | TRBV28 | TGTGCCAGCATAGGGGGGGGCGAGCTTGCTGATTCACCCCTCCACTTT | CASIGGGELADSPLHF
NA | NA | TRBJ1-2 | TRBV5-4 | TGTGCCAGCAGCTTCCAGGGAAGGGCTAAGGGCTACACCTTC | CASSFQGRAKGYTF
NA | NA | TRBJ1-5 | TRBV6-5 | TGTGCCAGCAAGCAGGGGTCGGGACAGCCCCAGCATTTT | CASKQGSGQPQHF
NA | once | TRBJ2-2 | TRBV4-2 | TGTGCCAGCAGCCAAGAGGGAGGCGGGAACACCGGGGAGCTGTTTTTT | CASSQEGGGNTGELFF
TRBD2 | few | TRBJ2-1 | TRBV14 | TGTGCCAGCAGCCAATTCGTCTCAGCGGGAAGTAATGAGCAGTTCTTC | CASSQFVSAGSNEQFF
NA | NA | TRBJ2-3 | TRBV19 | TGTGCCAGTAGTCGGGGGACAGCGATCCCAGATACGCAGTATTTT | CASSRGTAIPDTQYF
NA | NA | TRBJ1-5 | TRBV28 | TGTGCCAGCCAGGGCGACAATCAGCCCCAGCATTTT | CASQGDNQPQHF
NA | NA | TRBJ1-3 | TRBV2 | TGTGCCAGCAGCTCATTGGCAGGGCGCTCTGGAAACACCATATATTTT | CASSSLAGRSGNTIYF
NA | NA | TRBJ2-5 | TRBV9 | TGTGCCAGCAGCTTCTCCGGACAGGGAGGGGAGACCCAGTACTTC | CASSFSGQGGETQYF
NA | NA | TRBJ1-3 | TRBV15 | TGTGCCACCAGCAGAGAAATTTCAGGGGATGGAAACACCATATATTTT | CATSREISGDGNTIYF
NA | NA | TRBJ2-5 | TRBV30 | TGTGCCTGGCTAGAACTAGAGACCCAGTACTTC | CAWLELETQYF
NA | NA | TRBJ2-1 | TRBV5-1 | TGCGCCAGCAGTTTAGACGGGAGCTCCTACAATGAGCAGTTCTTC | CASSLDGSSYNEQFF
TRBD2 | few | TRBJ2-3 | TRBV6-5 | TGTGCCAGCGGGGGACTAGCGGGGAGCACAGATACGCAGTATTTT | CASGGLAGSTDTQYF
NA | NA | TRBJ2-1 | TRBV6-2/TRBV6-3 | TGTGCCAGCACCCCTGGACTCGGAGGGCAAAATGAGCAGTTCTTC | CASTPGLGGQNEQFF
TRBD1 | NA | TRBJ2-3 | TRBV27 | TGTGCCAGCAGTGCTAGACAGGGTTACACAGATACGCAGTATTTT | CASSARQGYTDTQYF
NA | NA | TRBJ1-4 | TRBV7-9 | TGTGCCAGCAGCTTAGCCGAACTAAATGAAAAACTGTTTTTT | CASSLAELNEKLFF
NA | NA | TRBJ2-1 | TRBV7-3 | TGTGCCAGCAGCTCCCCTACTAGCAAGGAGCAGTTCTTC | CASSSPTSKEQFF
TRBD2 | NA | TRBJ2-3 | TRBV11-3 | TGTGCCAGCAGCCCAGGAGGTAGCGGGTTCGCCAAGCAGTATTTT | CASSPGGSGFAKQYF
NA | NA | TRBJ2-3 | TRBV7-2 | TGTGCCAGCAGCCTCAGAGAACGACTGATCACAGATACGCAGTATTTT | CASSLRERLITDTQYF
NA | NA | TRBJ1-2 | TRBV30 | TGTGCCTGGAGCGCGGACTCGAGGGGCTACACCTTC | CAWSADSRGYTF
NA | NA | TRBJ2-7 | TRBV19 | TGTGCCAGTAGCTCCGCCTACGAGCAGTACTTC | CASSSAYEQYF
NA | NA | TRBJ2-1 | TRBV7-3 | TGTGCCAGCAGCTTAAGGGTAGCTTTTGATGAGCAGTTCTTC | CASSLRVAFDEQFF
NA | NA | TRBJ2-3 | TRBV5-4 | TGTGCCAGCAACCCGGGACTTAGCACAGATACGCAGTATTTT | CASNPGLSTDTQYF
NA | NA | TRBJ1-6 | TRBV6-5 | TGTGCCAGCAGGCCACCGGGACATTTTAATTCACCCCTCCACTTT | CASRPPGHFNSPLHF
NA | many | TRBJ1-6 | TRBV27 | TGTGCCAGCAGTTTATTGCCCCCCTGGGGGGGTGGAGGATCACCCCTCCACTTT | CASSLLPPWGGGGSPLHF
TRBD1 | NA | TRBJ1-1 | TRBV19 | TGTGCCAGTAGGTTCGGGACAGCGAACACTGAAGCTTTCTTT | CASRFGTANTEAFF
TRBD2 | NA | TRBJ2-5 | TRBV20-1 | TGCAGTGCTAGTCGACTAGCGGGGGGAACGTTGGAGACCCAGTACTTC | CSASRLAGGTLETQYF
TRBD1 | NA | TRBJ2-3 | TRBV20-1 | TGCAGTGCTAGAGAGGACAGGGCGCAGTATTTT | CSAREDRAQYF
TRBD1 | NA | TRBJ2-3 | TRBV28 | TGTGCCAGCACGAGGGACAGGGAAAAAGATACGCAGTATTTT | CASTRDREKDTQYF